This TCR beta chain originates from a study of human T cells and chemical hapten exposure. TCRdb fed the RACE reads into MiXCR, producing one record per CDR3 protein. The table shows some 380,000 distinct CDR3 sequences, with roughly 4.8% occurring only once. Germline V CDR1 and CDR2: MNHNS, SASEGT. This CDR3 is 15 amino acids long. The V end lost 2 bases, the J end lost 6 bases, and 17 bases lay between the germline ends. Time point in this sample: patch test 1, 2 weeks after DPC sensitization. Indicated treatment: therapeutic diphenylcyclopropenone sensitization with weekly scalp DPC. The chain recombines TRBV6-1 with TRBJ2-7, with TRBD2 as a possible D gene (5 bases). The source is a woman aged 45-65 years with alopecia areata. Some clones in this sample may be carry-over from other donors' samples. The specimen comprised whole blood, sampled in connection with sensitization to the hapten diphenylcyclopropenone (DPC). The CDR3 sequence: CASSEWRNRVREQYF. CDR3 nucleotide sequence: TGTGCCAGCAGTGAATGGAGGAATAGGGTGCGCGAGCAGTACTTC.